This T cell receptor beta chain stems from a study of graft-versus-host responses after intestinal transplantation. Across the study: Recipients received multivisceral, liver-intestinal, or isolated intestinal transplants. Each patient got anti-thymocyte globulin induction, then tacrolimus and steroids for roughly 3 years. Study-level results: Association was observed between peak circulating GvH clone levels and early post-transplant HvG declines.

The sample holds a few counts of this clone. Labeling with CFSE marked some 200,000 responder cells, which were plated with some 200,000 irradiated, violet-dye-labeled stimulator cells. In germline, CDR1 is MNHNS, CDR2 SASEGT. The V end lost 1 base, the J end lost 1 base, and 6 bases lay between the germline ends. The CDR3 consists of 14 residues. The method was immunoSEQ multiplex PCR; TCRdb's version includes in-frame clones alone and lacks a portion of them. The repertoire has over 15,000 clones, 38% of them found once; the top ten carry over 3%. The chain employs TRBV6-1 and TRBJ2-3; weak D call: TRBD1 (5 bases). The TCR was taken from a human patient who received an intestinal transplant. The sequenced sample was alloreactive CD8+ T cells from a mixed lymphocyte reaction culture, obtained before intestinal transplant. Subset defined: CFSE-low proliferating T cells sorted from roughly six-day pre-transplant mixed lymphocyte reaction (GvH or HvG direction). CDR3 in amino acids: CASSEEGGTDTQYF. The CDR3 nucleotides read TGTGCCAGCAGTGAAGAAGGGGGCACAGATACGCAGTATTTT.